This is a list of T cell receptor beta chains from one sample in a study of neurological immune-mediated disorders. Via MiXCR, TCRdb re-called the 5' RACE reads, giving one row per CDR3 protein. The sample holds 71,000 or so distinct CDR3 sequences, approximately 15% seen once. The sequenced sample consisted of PBMCs. These receptors all stem from a female donor with HTLV-1-associated myelopathy (HAM/TSP). Both conserved end residues are part of each CDR3. A D gene is named only where the DNA matches it firmly. Expanded clones get a size class; other rows say once, few or many, or leave the size out.

CDR3aa	CDR3nt	d_gene	abundance	j_gene	v_gene
CASSGTSGGNIQYF	TGTGCCAGCAGTGGGACTAGCGGGGGAAACATTCAGTACTTC	TRBD2	.	TRBJ2-4	TRBV9
CASSNWDREKEQYF	TGTGCCAGCAGCAATTGGGACAGGGAGAAAGAGCAGTACTTC	.	many	TRBJ2-7	TRBV21-1
CASSNIRGGDVGKQFF	TGTGCCAGCAGTAACATCCGGGGGGGTGATGTGGGTAAGCAGTTCTTC	TRBD2	few	TRBJ2-1	TRBV12-3/TRBV12-4
CASSLGEDNSPLHF	TGTGCCAGCAGCTTGGGGGAGGATAATTCACCCCTCCACTTT	.	.	TRBJ1-6	TRBV5-6
CASHSQQGFGGELFF	TGTGCCAGCCATAGTCAACAGGGGTTTGGCGGCGAGCTGTTTTTT	TRBD1	.	TRBJ2-2	TRBV28
CSASISEREQFF	TGCAGTGCTAGTATCAGCGAACGGGAGCAGTTCTTC	.	many	TRBJ2-1	TRBV20-1
CSAGNRGKHHEQFF	TGCAGCGCTGGCAACAGGGGGAAACACCATGAGCAGTTCTTC	TRBD1	.	TRBJ2-1	TRBV29-1
CASSYSWAGGSYNEQIF	.	.	.	TRBJ2-1	TRBV7-2
CASKMDRRLSYEQYF	TGTGCCAGCAAGATGGACAGGCGGCTCTCCTACGAGCAGTACTTC	TRBD1	many	TRBJ2-7	TRBV6-1
CANRRDRGLYTEAFF	TGTGCCAATAGACGGGACAGGGGGCTTTACACTGAAGCTTTCTTT	.	many	TRBJ1-1	TRBV21-1
CASSYLVGTDQETQYF	TGTGCCAGCAGTTACTTGGTAGGGACAGACCAAGAGACCCAGTACTTC	TRBD1	many	TRBJ2-5	TRBV6-5
CASSFGGRVNTEAFF	TGTGCCAGCAGCTTTGGAGGGCGGGTAAACACTGAAGCTTTCTTT	.	.	TRBJ1-1	TRBV7-9
CSARDRVNEKLFF	TGCAGTGCTAGAGATCGAGTTAATGAAAAACTGTTTTTT	.	many	TRBJ1-4	TRBV20-1
CASSIYLCSVGQGATDTQYF	.	.	.	TRBJ2-3	TRBV9
CSVEGSLAGDTDTQYF	TGCAGCGTTGAAGGCTCATTAGCGGGGGACACAGATACGCAGTATTTT	TRBD2	many	TRBJ2-3	TRBV29-1
CASSSGLVYGYTF	TGTGCCAGCAGCTCGGGGCTTGTCTATGGCTACACCTTC	.	many	TRBJ1-2	TRBV14
CASSLSGAGNEQFF	TGTGCCAGCAGTTTGAGCGGTGCTGGGAATGAGCAGTTCTTC	.	.	TRBJ2-1	TRBV27
CASSSRGDEQYF	TGTGCCAGCAGCTCGCGTGGGGACGAGCAGTACTTC	.	many	TRBJ2-7	TRBV9
CASSPGNYVEQYF	TGCGCCAGCAGCCCTGGAAACTACGTCGAGCAGTACTTC	.	many	TRBJ2-7	TRBV5-1
CASRNKGAVNTEAFF	TGTGCCAGCAGAAATAAAGGCGCGGTGAACACTGAAGCTTTCTTT	.	many	TRBJ1-1	TRBV6-6
CASSQERDRPQYF	TGCGCCAGCAGCCAAGAGCGGGACCGCCCGCAGTATTTT	.	many	TRBJ2-3	TRBV4-1
CASSLGLAGGTGVQFF	TGTGCCAGCAGCTTAGGACTAGCGGGGGGAACCGGTGTGCAGTTCTTC	TRBD2	many	TRBJ2-1	TRBV7-2
CAISAPDRTYEQYF	TGTGCCATCAGTGCCCCGGACAGAACCTACGAGCAGTACTTC	.	many	TRBJ2-7	TRBV10-3
CSVGGNYGYTF	TGCAGCGTGGGAGGCAACTATGGCTACACCTTC	.	many	TRBJ1-2	TRBV29-1
CSARDRVGRETQYF	TGCAGTGCTAGAGACAGGGTAGGGCGAGAGACCCAGTACTTC	.	many	TRBJ2-5	TRBV20-1
CASSPPGLAPYNEQFF	TGTGCCAGCAGCCCGCCGGGACTAGCTCCCTACAATGAGCAGTTCTTC	TRBD2	many	TRBJ2-1	TRBV5-6
CASSPGVNNQPQHF	TGTGCCAGCAGCCCGGGCGTAAACAATCAGCCCCAGCATTTT	.	many	TRBJ1-5	TRBV4-2
CASSPRGVTYEQYF	TGCGCCAGCAGCCCGCGAGGGGTTACCTACGAGCAGTACTTC	.	many	TRBJ2-7	TRBV5-1
CSALRTENTEAFF	TGCAGTGCTTTAAGGACCGAGAACACTGAAGCTTTCTTT	.	many	TRBJ1-1	TRBV20-1
CASSTTAGSYNEQFF	TGTGCCAGTAGTACGACGGCCGGCTCCTACAATGAGCAGTTCTTC	.	many	TRBJ2-1	TRBV19
CSAIETAGADTQYF	TGCAGTGCTATCGAAACAGCCGGCGCAGATACGCAGTATTTT	.	medium-sized	TRBJ2-3	TRBV20-1
CASGGGGTSYEQYF	TGTGCCAGCGGGGGCGGGGGGACTTCCTACGAGCAGTACTTC	TRBD2	many	TRBJ2-7	TRBV7-2
CASSPSLHRAGTDTQYF	TGTGCCAGCAGCCCCTCCCTTCACAGGGCTGGCACAGATACGCAGTATTTT	.	many	TRBJ2-3	TRBV28
CASSLTEYNEQFF	TGTGCCAGCAGCTTGACAGAATACAATGAGCAGTTCTTC	.	few	TRBJ2-1	TRBV7-8
CASSPTIWAYEQYF	TGTGCCAGCAGTCCCACTATTTGGGCCTACGAGCAGTACTTC	.	many	TRBJ2-7	TRBV6-5
CASSLGTHYEQYF	TGTGCCAGCAGTTTAGGGACACACTACGAGCAGTACTTC	.	few	TRBJ2-7	TRBV12-3/TRBV12-4
CASSTVITNTGELFF	TGTGCCAGCAGCACCGTTATAACGAACACCGGGGAGCTGTTTTTT	.	.	TRBJ2-2	TRBV7-8